These 25 T cell receptor beta chains were all obtained from the same sample, sequenced in a study of T cells in Graves' hyperthyroidism and ophthalmopathy. Amplified TCR beta CDR3 regions came from RNA transcripts. RT-PCR in the first round (using the HTBI primer set) targeted the TCR CDR3. TCRdb re-called the multiplex PCR reads with MiXCR, one entry per CDR3 protein. The profile covers about 37,000 distinct CDR3 sequences, with approximately 52% appearing a single time and 17% taken by the ten largest. Sequenced material: blood. The receptors here all came from a middle-aged man with Graves' ophthalmopathy.

By frequency in the sample, this clonotype is medium-sized. CDR3 coding DNA: TGTGCCACCAGCAGCCTCGGAGCAGGGAACTACGAGCAGTACTTC. Amino acids: CATSSLGAGNYEQYF. The chain carries TRBV15 and TRBJ2-7; perhaps TRBD1 as D (5 bases). V was trimmed by 3 bases and J by 3 bases, leaving 15 bases between them. The CDR3 has 15 residues. Germline V CDR1 and CDR2: LNHNV, YYDKDF (reference sequence).

As regards this clonotype: An end of the junction does not agree with germline; a read error may underlie this. The chain joins TRBV24-1 to TRBJ2-1, with 10 nucleotides matching TRBD1. The CDR3 sequence is 17 residues long. From germline, CDR1 is KGHDR and CDR2 SFDVKD. CDR3 sequence: CATSDSPGQGYHNEQLF. The CDR3 DNA is TGTGCCACCAGTGATTCGCCGGGACAGGGGTACCACAATGAGCAGCTCTTC.

This clonotype showed up many times. This chain links TRBV9 with TRBJ2-2; the D call may be TRBD1 or TRBD2 (5 bases each). Germline V gene sequence: CDR1 SGDLS, CDR2 YYNGEE. This CDR3 region has 16 residues. Trimming took 0 bases from V and 3 from J, leaving 12 bases between them. CDR3 sequence: CASSVVGVRDTGELFF. The CDR3 DNA reads TGTGCCAGCAGCGTAGTAGGGGTGCGGGACACCGGGGAGCTGTTTTTT.

The chain has TRBV15 and TRBJ2-1; D uncertain. V was clipped by 4 bases and J by 10 bases, with 17 bases between them. Germline loops: CDR1 LNHNV, CDR2 YYDKDF (reference sequence). CDR3 length equals 14 residues. The CDR3 reads CATSTRFLGNEQFF. The CDR3 DNA is TGTGCCACCAGCACCCGGTTCCTAGGCAACGAGCAGTTCTTC.

This chain connects TRBV7-3 to TRBJ2-6, with D possibly called TRBD1 or TRBD2 (6 bases each). The CDR3 runs to 17 residues. The germline CDR1 and CDR2 sequences are SGHTA and FQGTGA. V was trimmed by 5 bases and J by 2 bases, leaving 16 bases between them. The CDR3 region is CASSRFRRDTGANVLTF. For the CDR3, the DNA is TGTGCCAGCAGCCGTTTTAGGCGGGACACTGGGGCCAACGTCCTGACTTTC.

Details on this clonotype: One junction end does not reproduce the germline sequence, and a read error may be involved. J is TRBJ2-7 and V is TRBV14, with D perhaps assigned TRBD1 or TRBD2 (6 bases each). Germline loops: CDR1 SGHDN, CDR2 FVKESK. The CDR3 consists of 14 residues. The CDR3 loop reads CASSPLGGSYELYF. The CDR3 DNA reads TGTGCCAGCTCACCATTGGGGGGCTCCTACGAGCTGTACTTC. The whole variable domain, remainder taken from reference TRBV14 and TRBJ2-7, is EAGVTQFPSHSVIEKGQTVTLRCDPISGHDNLYWYRRVMGKEIKFLLHFVKESKQDESGMPNNRFLAERTGGTYSTLKVQPAELEDSGVYFCASSPLGGSYELYFGPGTRLTVT.

This clonotype was observed at least ten times. The rearrangement links TRBV7-8 to TRBJ1-1; D unclear. Trimming cost V 0 bases and J 6 bases, with 8 bases left between them. Germline assignment: CDR1 SGHVS and CDR2 FQNEAQ. The CDR3 loop spans 13 amino acids. CDR3 nucleotides: TGTGCCAGCAGCTTAGCGGGAATTCCTGAAGCTTTCTTT. Its translation is CASSLAGIPEAFF.

This chain joins TRBV20-1 and TRBJ2-3, with D perhaps TRBD2 (6 bases). CDR3 length equals 11 residues. V was pared by 6 bases and J by 15 bases, with 19 bases between. Germline V lookup: CDR1 DFQATT, CDR2 SNEGSKA (reference sequence). The CDR3 DNA is TGCAGTGCGAGTTTAGGAGGGGTCGTATATTTT. It is translated as CSASLGGVVYF.

This clonotype was observed many times. The V and J genes are TRBV28 and TRBJ2-1; weak D call: TRBD2 (7 bases). The V end was cut by 10 bases, the J end by 2 bases, with 15 bases between. The CDR3 sequence is 14 residues long. CDR1 MDHEN and CDR2 SYDVKM come from the germline V gene. This CDR3 is CAITRGGAYNEQFF. CDR3 DNA sequence: TGTGCCATCACCCGAGGGGGGGCCTACAATGAGCAGTTCTTC. The full variable domain, its missing parts supplied by reference TRBV28 and TRBJ2-1, is DVKVTQSSRYLVKRTGEKVFLECVQDMDHENMFWYRQDPGLGLRLIYFSYDVKMKEKGDIPEGYSVSREKKERFSLILESASTNQTSMYLCAITRGGAYNEQFFGPGTRLTVL.

The rearrangement links TRBV7-8 to TRBJ1-1, with D perhaps TRBD1 (6 bases). Germline values: CDR1 SGHVS, CDR2 FQNEAQ. The CDR3 consists of 18 residues. V lost 1 base and J 4 bases, leaving 22 bases between the germline ends. CDR3 DNA: TGTGCCAGCAGCTTAGTAGTGACAGGACACCGACTGGGCACTGAAGCTTTCTTT. Residues: CASSLVVTGHRLGTEAFF. The full variable domain, its missing parts supplied by reference TRBV7-8 and TRBJ1-1, is GAGVSQSPRYKVAKRGQDVALRCDPISGHVSLFWYQQALGQGPEFLTYFQNEAQLDKSGLPSDRFFAERPEGSVSTLKIQRTQQEDSAVYLCASSLVVTGHRLGTEAFFGQGTRLTVV.

The sample holds many counts of this clonotype. This chain joins TRBV6-6 and TRBJ1-5, with 7 bases identical to TRBD1. This CDR3 is 15 amino acids long. J gave up 7 bases and V 4 bases, and 10 bases lay outside the gene matches. Germline CDR1 reads MNHNY; CDR2 reads SVGAGI (reference sequence). The CDR3 coding sequence is TGTGCCAGCAGTTGGGGTGACAGGGTCGAGCAGCCCCAGCATTTT. Translated: CASSWGDRVEQPQHF.

This clonotype was counted a single time. The V and J genes are TRBV10-1 and TRBJ2-1; the D call may be TRBD1 or TRBD2 (6 bases each). Trimming took off 7 bases at V and 5 bases at J, with 9 bases between the two ends. The CDR3 has 12 residues. Germline loops: CDR1 WNHNN, CDR2 SYGVQD (reference sequence). The CDR3 sequence is CASTEGDNEQFF. The CDR3 bases are TGCGCCAGCACGGAGGGGGACAATGAGCAGTTCTTC.

This clonotype was counted ten times or more. V usage is TRBV2 and J usage is TRBJ1-5; D gene unclear. The CDR3 spans 13 residues. CDR1 SNHLY and CDR2 FYNNEI come from the germline V gene. V lost 3 bases to trimming and J lost 3 bases, with 6 bases between them. The CDR3 bases are TGTGCCAGCAGTGATTCCCACAATCAGCCCCAGCATTTT. Translating it yields CASSDSHNQPQHF.

This clonotype was detected only a few times. The CDR3 region has the DNA TGCGCCAGCAGCTTGTGGGGGACAGGGGAGGCTTTCTTT. It encodes CASSLWGTGEAFF. The chain recombines TRBV5-1 with TRBJ1-1; TRBD1 matches at 10 bases. The germline V gene has CDR1 SGHRS and CDR2 YFSETQ. V was pared by 1 base and J by 11 bases, with 5 bases of the junction left unmatched. The CDR3 contains 13 residues.

The chain joins TRBV5-1 to TRBJ1-1, with D possibly TRBD1 on 5 matching bases. The germline CDR1 and CDR2 sequences are SGHRS and YFSETQ. Trimming removed 0 bases from V and 5 bases from J, with 8 bases in between. This CDR3 comprises 13 residues. The chain's CDR3 is CASSLEGRTEAFF. The CDR3 DNA reads TGCGCCAGCAGCTTGGAGGGGAGGACTGAAGCTTTCTTT.

This clonotype was seen only once. The rearrangement uses TRBV11-2 and TRBJ1-5, with D maybe TRBD1 (5 bases). This CDR3 spans 11 amino acids. Looked up from germline, CDR1 is SGHAT and CDR2 is FQNNGV. Trimming stripped 7 bases from V and 7 bases from J, with 8 bases between. The CDR3 loop reads CASKEGQPQHF. The CDR3, as DNA: TGTGCCAGCAAGGAGGGGCAGCCCCAGCATTTT.

About this clonotype: The conserved phenylalanine or tryptophan is not found at the CDR3 terminus, so this likely reflects a read error. V is TRBV9 and J is TRBJ1-5; D not certain. V was pared by 3 bases and J by 6 bases, with 16 bases between. Germline loops: CDR1 SGDLS, CDR2 YYNGEE. The CDR3 loop spans 15 amino acids. For the CDR3, the DNA is TGTGCCAGCAGCGGCGGGCCCGGAGGAGGTCAGCCCCAGCATTCG. Residues: CASSGGPGGGQPQHS.

Written as DNA, the CDR3 is TGTGCCAGCAGTTCCATTGGGAGTAAGAACGAGCATTTT. Translating gives CASSSIGSKNEHF. The V and J genes are TRBV6-5 and TRBJ1-5; no reliable D call. V was shortened by 4 bases and J by 14 bases, with 18 bases between the two germline ends. The CDR3 has 13 amino acids. Germline CDR1 and CDR2: MNHEY and SVGAGI.

This clonotype occurred many times. The chain is built from TRBV5-1 and TRBJ1-1, with D possibly matching TRBD1 (5 bases). V lost 7 bases and J 1 base, leaving 20 bases between the germline ends. This CDR3 spans 16 amino acids. CDR1 is SGHRS, CDR2 YFSETQ, per germline. CDR3 loop: CASALGVVGGNTEAFF. The CDR3 DNA follows: TGCGCCAGCGCACTGGGGGTCGTAGGTGGGAACACTGAAGCTTTCTTT.

This clonotype was counted many times. This rearrangement joins TRBV27 to TRBJ1-6, with no clear D. The V gene lost 3 bases and the J gene lost 6 bases, with 9 bases spanning the gap. CDR1 is MNHEY, CDR2 SMNVEV, per germline (reference sequence). This CDR3 has 14 residues. The CDR3 loop is CASSFRTVNSPLHF. DNA for the CDR3: TGTGCCAGCAGTTTCCGGACTGTTAATTCACCCCTCCACTTT.

This clonotype was observed many times. The V call is TRBV20-1, the J call TRBJ2-1, with TRBD2 matching over 13 bases. The V segment lost 6 bases and the J segment 10 bases; nucleotides outside the gene matches: 6. This CDR3 spans 13 amino acids. Looked up from germline, CDR1 is DFQATT and CDR2 is SNEGSKA (reference sequence). The CDR3 bases are TGCAGTGCCCCCGGGACTAGCGGGGTAGAGCAGTTCTTC. Protein product: CSAPGTSGVEQFF.

The chain links TRBV7-2 to TRBJ1-1; tentative D call: TRBD1 (5 bases). From germline, CDR1 is SGHTA and CDR2 FQGNSA. V lost 3 bases to trimming and J lost 1 base, with 12 bases between them. The length of the CDR3 is 15 residues. Here the CDR3 DNA reads TGTGCCAGCAGCTTCCCAGGGATGCAGAACACTGAAGCTTTCTTT. Translated: CASSFPGMQNTEAFF.

CDR3 residues: CASSLTGGTDTQYF. In DNA, the CDR3 is TGTGCCAGCAGCTTGACAGGGGGCACAGATACGCAGTATTTT. The chain uses TRBV7-9 and TRBJ2-3; 8 bases match TRBD1. Germline CDR1 reads SEHNR; CDR2 reads FQNEAQ (reference sequence). V lost 3 bases to trimming and J lost 1 base; unmatched junction nucleotides: 0. The CDR3 is 14 amino acids.

In the case of this clonotype: The junction departs from the called germline gene at one end, perhaps through a read error. The chain joins TRBV5-1 to TRBJ2-3; D is uncertain. Germline CDR1 SGHRS, CDR2 YFSETQ. This CDR3 spans 15 amino acids. The CDR3 coding sequence is TGTGCCAGCTCACCACCGTCAGGATACACAGATACGCAGTATTTT. Amino acids: CASSPPSGYTDTQYF.

This clonotype was counted many times. The chain carries TRBV11-3 and TRBJ2-2; no reliable D call. Per the germline V gene, CDR1 is SGHNT and CDR2 is YENEEA. V lost 3 bases and J 7 bases, leaving 9 bases between the germline ends. The CDR3 is 13 residues long. The CDR3 region has the DNA TGTGCCAGCAGCTTCCTGTCTGGCGGGGAGCTGTTTTTT. This translates into CASSFLSGGELFF. Full variable domain (outside the CDR3, taken from reference TRBV11-3 and TRBJ2-2): EAGVVQSPRYKIIEKKQPVAFWCNPISGHNTLYWYLQNLGQGPELLIRYENEEAVDDSQLPKDRFSAERLKGVDSTLKIQPAELGDSAVYLCASSFLSGGELFFGEGSRLTVL.